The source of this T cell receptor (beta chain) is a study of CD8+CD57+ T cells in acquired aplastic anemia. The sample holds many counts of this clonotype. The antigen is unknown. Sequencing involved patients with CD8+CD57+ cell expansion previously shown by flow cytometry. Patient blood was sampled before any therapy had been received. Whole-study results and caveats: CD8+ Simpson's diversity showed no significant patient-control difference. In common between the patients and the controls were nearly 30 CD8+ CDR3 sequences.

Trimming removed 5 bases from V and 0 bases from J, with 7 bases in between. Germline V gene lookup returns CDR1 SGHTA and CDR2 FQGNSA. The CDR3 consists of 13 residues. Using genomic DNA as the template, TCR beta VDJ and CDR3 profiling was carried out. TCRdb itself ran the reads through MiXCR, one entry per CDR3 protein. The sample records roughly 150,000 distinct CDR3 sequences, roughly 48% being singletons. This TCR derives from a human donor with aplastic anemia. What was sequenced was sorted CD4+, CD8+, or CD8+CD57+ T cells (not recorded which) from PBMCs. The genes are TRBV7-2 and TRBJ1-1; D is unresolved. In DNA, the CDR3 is TGTGCCAGCAGCACAGCTTTGAACACTGAAGCTTTCTTT. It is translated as CASSTALNTEAFF.